This T cell receptor beta chain was sequenced in a study of T cells in Graves' hyperthyroidism and ophthalmopathy. Authors of the study amplified TCR beta CDR3 regions from RNA transcripts. Using the HTBI primer set, a first-round RT-PCR was run on the TCR CDR3. TCRdb ran MiXCR on the multiplex PCR reads and lists one entry per CDR3 protein. The sample lists 600,000 to 750,000 distinct CDR3 sequences; around 16% were seen once. V gave up 1 base and J gave up 7 bases, with 14 bases separating them. Per the germline V gene, CDR1 is SGHVS and CDR2 is FQNEAQ. This CDR3 region has 15 residues. The specimen sequenced was blood. This clonotype was obtained from a man aged 45-60 years with Graves' hyperthyroidism. The rearrangement uses TRBV7-8 and TRBJ1-5; D may be TRBD1 (5 bases). The CDR3 sequence is CASSLVDSRRQPQHF. The CDR3 bases are TGTGCCAGCAGCTTAGTAGACAGCCGGCGGCAGCCCCAGCATTTT.